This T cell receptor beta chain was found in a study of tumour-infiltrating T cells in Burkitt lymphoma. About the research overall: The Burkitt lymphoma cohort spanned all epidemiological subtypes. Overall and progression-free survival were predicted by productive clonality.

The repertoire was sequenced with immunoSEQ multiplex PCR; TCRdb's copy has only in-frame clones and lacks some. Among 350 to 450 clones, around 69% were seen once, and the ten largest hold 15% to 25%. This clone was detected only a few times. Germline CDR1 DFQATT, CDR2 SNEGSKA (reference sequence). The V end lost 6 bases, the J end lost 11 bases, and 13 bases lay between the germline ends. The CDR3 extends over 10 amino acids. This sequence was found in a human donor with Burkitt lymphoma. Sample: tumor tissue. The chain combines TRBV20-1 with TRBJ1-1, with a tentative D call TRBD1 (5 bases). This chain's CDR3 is CSAQGFRAFF. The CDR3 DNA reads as TGCAGTGCGCAGGGCTTTCGGGCTTTCTTT.